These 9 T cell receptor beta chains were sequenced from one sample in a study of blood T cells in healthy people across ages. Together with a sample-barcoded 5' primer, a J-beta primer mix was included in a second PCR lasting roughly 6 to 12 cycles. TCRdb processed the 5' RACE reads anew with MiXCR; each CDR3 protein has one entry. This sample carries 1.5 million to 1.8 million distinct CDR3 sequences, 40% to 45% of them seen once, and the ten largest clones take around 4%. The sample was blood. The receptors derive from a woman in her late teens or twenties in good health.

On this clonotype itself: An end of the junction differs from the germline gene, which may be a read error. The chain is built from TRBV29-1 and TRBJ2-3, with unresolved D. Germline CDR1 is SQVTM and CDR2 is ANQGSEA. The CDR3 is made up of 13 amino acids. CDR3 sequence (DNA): TGCAGCGTCGATGCCTCGGGCACAGATACGCTGTATTTT. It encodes CSVDASGTDTLYF.

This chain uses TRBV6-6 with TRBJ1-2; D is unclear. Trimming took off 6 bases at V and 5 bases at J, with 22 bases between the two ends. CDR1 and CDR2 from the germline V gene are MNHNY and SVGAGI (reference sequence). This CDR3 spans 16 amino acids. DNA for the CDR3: TGTGCCAGCAGCCCACTCCCGTGGACTGCGAGTTATGGCTACACCTTC. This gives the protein CASSPLPWTASYGYTF.

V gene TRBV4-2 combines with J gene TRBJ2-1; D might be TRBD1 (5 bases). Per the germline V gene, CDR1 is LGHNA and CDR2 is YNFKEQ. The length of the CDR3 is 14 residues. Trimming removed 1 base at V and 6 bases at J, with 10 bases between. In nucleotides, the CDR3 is TGTGCCAGCAGCCAAGTGCAGGGTCCCAATGAGCAGTTCTTC. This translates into CASSQVQGPNEQFF.

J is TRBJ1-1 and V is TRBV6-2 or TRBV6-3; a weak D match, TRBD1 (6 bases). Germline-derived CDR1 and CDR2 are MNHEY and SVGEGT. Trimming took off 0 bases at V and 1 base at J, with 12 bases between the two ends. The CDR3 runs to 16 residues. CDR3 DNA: TGTGCCAGCAGTTACTCGACGACAGGTACGAACACTGAAGCTTTCTTT. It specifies CASSYSTTGTNTEAFF.

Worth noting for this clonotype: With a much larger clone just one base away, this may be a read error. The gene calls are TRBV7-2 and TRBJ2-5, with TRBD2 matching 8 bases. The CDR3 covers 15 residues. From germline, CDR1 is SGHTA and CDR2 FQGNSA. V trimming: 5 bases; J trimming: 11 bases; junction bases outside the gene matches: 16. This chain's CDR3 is CASSPAGLGSNEQYF. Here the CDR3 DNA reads TGTGCCAGCAGCCCAGCGGGACTAGGTAGCAATGAGCAGTACTTC.

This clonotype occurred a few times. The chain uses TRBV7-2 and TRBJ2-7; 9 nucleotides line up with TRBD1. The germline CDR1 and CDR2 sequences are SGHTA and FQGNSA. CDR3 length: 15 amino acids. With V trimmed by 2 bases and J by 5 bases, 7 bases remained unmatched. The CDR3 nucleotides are TGTGCCAGCAGCTTAAGGACGGACAGGGGCCACGAGCAGTACTTC. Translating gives CASSLRTDRGHEQYF.

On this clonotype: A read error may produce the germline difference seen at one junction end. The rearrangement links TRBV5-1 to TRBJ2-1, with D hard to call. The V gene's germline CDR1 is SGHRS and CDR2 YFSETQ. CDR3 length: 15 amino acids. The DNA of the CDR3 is TGCGCCAGCAGCTTGGGTACTGGCTCCTACAATGGGCAGTTCTTC. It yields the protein CASSLGTGSYNGQFF.

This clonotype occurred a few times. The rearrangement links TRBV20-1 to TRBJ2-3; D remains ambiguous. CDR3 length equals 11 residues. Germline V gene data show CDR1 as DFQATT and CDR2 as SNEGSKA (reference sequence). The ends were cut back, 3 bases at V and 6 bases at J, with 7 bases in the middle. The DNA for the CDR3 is TGCAGTGCTAGCCGTCTCGATACGCAGTATTTT. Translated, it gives CSASRLDTQYF.

CDR3 sequence: CASSQEVGREAFF. The CDR3 coding sequence is TGTGCCAGCAGCCAAGAGGTGGGGCGGGAAGCTTTCTTT. V is TRBV7-2 and J is TRBJ1-1, with D perhaps TRBD1 (5 bases). Deletions cut 5 bases from V and 8 bases from J, with 15 bases between. The CDR3 is 13 residues long. Germline V gene lookup returns CDR1 SGHTA and CDR2 FQGNSA.